This T cell receptor beta chain was captured in a study of blood T cell repertoires in COVID-19. Turning to the study itself: The United States, Italy and Spain provided the acute and convalescent COVID-19 samples. In each case, the material was cDNA or gDNA derived from T cells, B-cell-depleted T cells, or PBMCs.

The authors' processing: Nucleated cell counts were estimated from reference gene primer amplification. TCRdb keeps only in-frame clones here, not all; method: immunoSEQ multiplex PCR. Clone size and the V and J calls come from that table; the DNA yielded D and trimming. Of fewer than 200,000 clones in the sample, 60% to 80% were seen once. V shed 5 bases, J shed 5 bases, and the junction held 8 bases outside the gene matches. CDR1 and CDR2 (germline): SGHVS, FNYEAQ. This CDR3 contains 15 residues. V and J are TRBV7-6 and TRBJ1-4; 7 bases are shared with TRBD1. Sequenced input: peripheral blood. The clonotype comes from a man between 65 and 85 years old with acute or convalescent COVID-19. This chain's CDR3 is CASSVNRGPNEKLFF. The DNA for the CDR3 is TGTGCCAGCAGCGTGAACAGGGGCCCAAATGAAAAACTGTTTTTT.